These 27 T cell receptor beta chains were sequenced from one sample in a study of cytomegalovirus exposure and HLA in healthy donors. PCR employed 60 Vbeta and 13 Jbeta primers. Some clones are missing from TCRdb's copy, which holds only in-frame ones; the method was immunoSEQ multiplex PCR. The sample lists approximately 78,000 clones; about four fifths were seen once. The source material was PBMCs. The receptors originated from a woman aged 45-65 years in good health and CMV-seronegative.

V usage is TRBV19 and J usage is TRBJ2-3; D is perhaps TRBD2 (6 bases). Germline V gene lookup returns CDR1 LNHDA and CDR2 SQIVND (reference sequence). Trimming removed 8 bases from V and 1 base from J, with 13 bases in between. The CDR3 has 14 amino acids. DNA for the CDR3: TGTGCCAGTGGGGGACTCACTGGCACAGATACGCAGTATTTT. Translation gives CASGGLTGTDTQYF.

This chain connects TRBV5-1 to TRBJ2-1, with TRBD1 identical over 7 bases. The CDR3 has 14 amino acids. V lost 2 bases to trimming and J lost 3 bases; unmatched junction nucleotides: 2. From germline, CDR1 is SGHRS and CDR2 YFSETQ. The CDR3 DNA reads TGCGCCAGCAGCTTAAGGGACAGCTACAATGAGCAGTTCTTC. It specifies CASSLRDSYNEQFF.

The chain carries TRBV21-1 and TRBJ1-2; TRBD1, the table's D call, lacks a check against the DNA. TRBV21-1 is a recognized pseudogene. This CDR3 has 15 residues. CDR3 sequence reads: CASSKGLRDRDGYTF. In nucleotides, the CDR3 is TGTGCCAGCAGCAAAGGGCTACGGGACAGGGACGGCTACACCTTC.

This clone turned up a few times. The chain is built from TRBV9 and TRBJ2-4; TRBD1 matches at 7 bases. Trimming removed 0 bases from V and 2 bases from J; junction bases left unmatched: 14. Germline values: CDR1 SGDLS, CDR2 YYNGEE. The CDR3 length is 19 residues. The CDR3: CASSVDPVSPQGTKNIQYF. The CDR3 bases are TGTGCCAGCAGCGTAGACCCCGTCTCCCCACAGGGGACCAAAAACATTCAGTACTTC.

The table lists this clone with a count of one. The gene calls are TRBV6-1 and TRBJ1-1; D might be TRBD1 (6 bases). The CDR3 has 18 residues. In germline, CDR1 is MNHNS, CDR2 SASEGT. Trimming took off 2 bases at V and 0 bases at J, with 19 bases between the two ends. The CDR3 DNA reads as TGTGCCAGCAGTGAATCGAGTACAGGGCTTTTGCTGAACACTGAAGCTTTCTTT. The encoded protein is CASSESSTGLLLNTEAFF.

The rearrangement links TRBV18 to TRBJ1-5; maybe TRBD1 (6 bases). From germline, CDR1 is KGHSH and CDR2 LQKENI. This CDR3 has 14 residues. The V end was cut by 4 bases, the J end by 7 bases, with 14 bases between. The CDR3: CASSQTGSGQPQHF. In DNA form, the CDR3 reads TGTGCCAGCTCACAAACAGGGTCGGGCCAGCCCCAGCATTTT.

This chain uses TRBV5-1 with TRBJ2-5; tentative D call: TRBD2 (6 bases). Trimming shortened V by 0 bases and J by 2 bases, and 23 bases separated the two germline ends. The V gene's germline CDR1 is SGHRS and CDR2 YFSETQ. This CDR3 is 19 amino acids long. In nucleotides, the CDR3 is TGCGCCAGCAGCTTGGAATGGGAATGGGAGGTCCCCTTTCAAGAGACCCAGTACTTC. Its protein is CASSLEWEWEVPFQETQYF.

The rearrangement links TRBV7-9 to TRBJ2-1; TRBD1 is a possible D gene (5 bases). Germline CDR1 is SEHNR and CDR2 is FQNEAQ (reference sequence). This CDR3 region has 14 residues. The V gene lost 1 base and the J gene lost 8 bases, with 12 bases spanning the gap. CDR3 region: CASSLGGSSDEQFF. CDR3 sequence (DNA): TGTGCCAGCAGCTTAGGGGGCAGCTCCGATGAGCAGTTCTTC.

This clone was counted a few times. The J gene is TRBJ2-1, the V gene TRBV5-5; TRBD1 might be the D (5 bases). Germline V gene lookup returns CDR1 SGHKS and CDR2 YYEKEE (reference sequence). V shed 0 bases and J shed 3 bases, with 7 bases lying between them. The CDR3 length is 14 residues. CDR3 nucleotides: TGTGCCAGCAGCTTGGCCGACAGCTACAATGAGCAGTTCTTC. Protein sequence: CASSLADSYNEQFF. Full variable domain (rest looked up from reference TRBV5-5 and TRBJ2-1): DAGVTQSPTHLIKTRGQQVTLRCSPISGHKSVSWYQQVLGQGPQFIFQYYEKEERGRGNFPDRFSARQFPNYSSELNVNALLLGDSALYLCASSLADSYNEQFFGPGTRLTVL.

This clone occurred once. The V gene is TRBV19, the J gene TRBJ2-1; 13 bases are shared with TRBD2. The CDR3 extends over 15 amino acids. V gave up 8 bases and J gave up 5 bases; unmatched junction bases: 6. Germline V gene sequence: CDR1 LNHDA, CDR2 SQIVND (reference sequence). The CDR3 reads CASWTSGRGNNEQFF. As DNA, the CDR3 is TGTGCCAGTTGGACTAGCGGGAGAGGTAACAATGAGCAGTTCTTC.

A word on this clone: At one boundary the junction diverges from the germline segment, which might be a read error. The chain has TRBV7-9 and TRBJ1-4, with 9 bases identical to TRBD1. The CDR3 is 15 residues long. Germline CDR1 SEHNR, CDR2 FQNEAQ (reference sequence). This CDR3 is CASSSIRDRDEELFF. As DNA, the CDR3 is TGTGCCAGCAGCTCCATCCGGGACAGGGATGAAGAACTGTTTTTT. The entire variable domain, with the rest obtained from reference TRBV7-9 and TRBJ1-4, is as follows: DTGVSQNPRHKITKRGQNVTFRCDPISEHNRLYWYRQTLGQGPEFLTYFQNEAQLEKSRLLSDRFSAERPKGSFSTLEIQRTEQGDSAMYLCASSSIRDRDEELFFGSGTQLSVL.

The V gene is TRBV9, the J gene TRBJ1-6; 10 nucleotides match TRBD1. V shed 3 bases and J 7 bases; nucleotides not matched to a gene: 4. The CDR3 consists of 15 residues. Per germline, CDR1 SGDLS and CDR2 YYNGEE. DNA for the CDR3: TGTGCCAGCAGCGGCGAGACAGGGGGCAATTCACCCCTCCACTTT. This gives the protein CASSGETGGNSPLHF.

V usage is TRBV27 and J usage is TRBJ1-2, with D possibly being TRBD1 (5 bases). Trimming shortened V by 3 bases and J by 6 bases, and 14 bases separated the two germline ends. The germline CDR1 and CDR2 sequences are MNHEY and SMNVEV (reference sequence). The CDR3 runs to 14 residues. CDR3: CASSFLGGRDGYTF. The CDR3 DNA reads TGTGCCAGCAGTTTTTTGGGGGGAAGGGATGGCTACACCTTC.

The chain joins TRBV18 to TRBJ1-1; possibly TRBD1 for D (5 bases). The CDR3 is made up of 14 amino acids. Trimming stripped 0 bases from V and 5 bases from J, with 10 bases between. Germline loops: CDR1 KGHSH, CDR2 LQKENI. CDR3 nucleotides: TGTGCCAGCTCACCACCCCCAGGGCCAACTGAAGCTTTCTTT. This encodes CASSPPPGPTEAFF.

The chain combines TRBV11-3 with TRBJ2-3, with D possibly being TRBD1 (6 bases). This CDR3 is built from 15 residues. Per germline, CDR1 SGHNT and CDR2 YENEEA. Trimming pared 6 bases from V and 2 bases from J, leaving 15 bases between. The CDR3 sequence: CASSTGQLDTDTQYF. The DNA for the CDR3 is TGTGCCAGCAGTACCGGACAGCTAGACACAGATACGCAGTATTTT.

A word on this clone: A junction end diverges from the germline sequence, so it may reflect a read error. The identical CDR3 is also encoded by other nucleotide sequences in the sample. The chain employs TRBV5-1 and TRBJ2-2, with D tentatively TRBD1 (6 bases). This CDR3 is built from 16 residues. CDR1 is SGHRS, CDR2 YFSETQ, per germline. The CDR3 sequence: CASSLLGQGYTGELFF. The CDR3 coding sequence is TGCGCTAGCAGCTTGCTAGGGCAGGGGTACACCGGGGAGCTGTTTTTT.

The V gene is TRBV13, the J gene TRBJ2-3; maybe TRBD2 (5 bases). CDR1 and CDR2 (germline): PRHDT, FYEKMQ (reference sequence). The V end was cut by 1 base, the J end by 0 bases, with 11 bases between. The CDR3 is 16 amino acids. The CDR3 sequence is CASSLAPGLSTDTQYF. Written as DNA, the CDR3 is TGTGCCAGCAGCTTAGCGCCGGGGTTGAGCACAGATACGCAGTATTTT.

The chain joins TRBV7-8 to TRBJ2-1; 11 nucleotides align to TRBD1. Unmatched junction bases numbered 4, after V lost 6 bases and J lost 3 bases. From germline, CDR1 is SGHVS and CDR2 FQNEAQ. This CDR3 contains 15 residues. As DNA, the CDR3 is TGTGCCAGCAGTTGGACAGGGGGCGTCTACAATGAGCAGTTCTTC. Translation: CASSWTGGVYNEQFF.

The table lists this clone with a few counts. The chain uses TRBV7-9 and TRBJ1-1, with D unclear. There are 13 residues in the CDR3. Trimming removed 3 bases at V and 1 base at J, with 6 bases between. Germline CDR1 and CDR2: SEHNR and FQNEAQ (reference sequence). The CDR3 sequence is CASSFTENTEAFF. Here the CDR3 DNA reads TGTGCCAGCAGCTTTACAGAGAACACTGAAGCTTTCTTT.

The chain links TRBV7-2 to TRBJ2-3, with 10 positions matching TRBD1. CDR3 length: 13 residues. CDR1 and CDR2 (germline): SGHTA, FQGNSA. V shed 6 bases, J shed 4 bases, and the junction held 1 base outside the gene matches. The CDR3 region is CASRGQGADTQYF. The CDR3 region has the DNA TGTGCCAGCAGAGGACAGGGGGCAGATACGCAGTATTTT.

This clone was seen just once. The chain joins TRBV5-1 to TRBJ1-1, with TRBD1 as a possible D gene (5 bases). Germline lookup yields CDR1 SGHRS and CDR2 YFSETQ. This CDR3 has 14 residues. The V and J ends lost 2 bases and 1 base respectively, with 9 bases between them. CDR3 sequence (DNA): TGCGCCAGCAGCTTTGGGGGGGGGAACACTGAAGCTTTCTTT. It is translated as CASSFGGGNTEAFF.

The V gene is TRBV28, the J gene TRBJ1-5; 9 positions match TRBD1. The CDR3 consists of 15 residues. Unmatched junction bases numbered 7, after V lost 3 bases and J lost 7 bases. Germline V gives CDR1 MDHEN, CDR2 SYDVKM. CDR3 residues: CASSFVGTGRQPQHF. The CDR3 region has the DNA TGTGCCAGCAGTTTTGTCGGGACAGGGAGGCAGCCCCAGCATTTT.

The J gene is TRBJ2-5, the V gene TRBV9, with D possibly matching TRBD1 (5 bases). Trimming removed 4 bases at V and 7 bases at J, with 17 bases between. This CDR3 region has 14 residues. Germline loops: CDR1 SGDLS, CDR2 YYNGEE. CDR3: CASSPEPGPGTQYF. CDR3 in DNA: TGTGCCAGCAGCCCCGAGCCAGGGCCTGGGACCCAGTACTTC.

The chain has TRBV27 and TRBJ2-3, with 7 bases identical to TRBD2. The CDR3 extends over 16 amino acids. In germline, CDR1 is MNHEY, CDR2 SMNVEV (reference sequence). The trim removed 3 bases at V and 4 bases at J, leaving 10 bases unmatched. CDR3 DNA: TGTGCCAGCAGTTTCGGCGTGCGGGAGCGGGCAGATACGCAGTATTTT. Translation gives CASSFGVRERADTQYF.

V is TRBV4-2 and J is TRBJ2-5, with D possibly matching TRBD1 (5 bases). CDR3 length: 17 amino acids. Looked up from germline, CDR1 is LGHNA and CDR2 is YNFKEQ. V was shortened by 1 base and J by 3 bases, with 18 bases between the two germline ends. CDR3 sequence: CASSQAGGASTEETQYF. The CDR3 bases are TGTGCCAGCAGCCAAGCGGGTGGGGCGAGCACAGAAGAGACCCAGTACTTC.

DNA for the CDR3: TGTGCCAGCAGCTTATCTAGCGGGGTAGTAAATGAGCAGTTCTTC. Protein sequence: CASSLSSGVVNEQFF. The V call is TRBV7-3, the J call TRBJ2-1; 9 nucleotides match TRBD2. V shed 2 bases, J shed 7 bases, and the junction held 6 bases outside the gene matches. Per germline, CDR1 SGHTA and CDR2 FQGTGA. This CDR3 comprises 15 residues. The full variable domain, rest sourced from reference TRBV7-3 and TRBJ2-1, is GAGVSQTPSNKVTEKGKYVELRCDPISGHTALYWYRQSLGQGPEFLIYFQGTGAADDSGLPNDRFFAVRPEGSVSTLKIQRTERGDSAVYLCASSLSSGVVNEQFFGPGTRLTVL.

Concerning this clone itself: Relative to the germline gene, one junction end is altered; a read error may explain this. The V gene is TRBV7-8, the J gene TRBJ2-1, with no clear D. Germline CDR1 is SGHVS and CDR2 is FQNEAQ. The CDR3 covers 13 residues. The CDR3 DNA follows: TGTGCCAGCAGCTTAGCGCTGGAGCAGAGAACCCTCTTC. The encoded protein is CASSLALEQRTLF.